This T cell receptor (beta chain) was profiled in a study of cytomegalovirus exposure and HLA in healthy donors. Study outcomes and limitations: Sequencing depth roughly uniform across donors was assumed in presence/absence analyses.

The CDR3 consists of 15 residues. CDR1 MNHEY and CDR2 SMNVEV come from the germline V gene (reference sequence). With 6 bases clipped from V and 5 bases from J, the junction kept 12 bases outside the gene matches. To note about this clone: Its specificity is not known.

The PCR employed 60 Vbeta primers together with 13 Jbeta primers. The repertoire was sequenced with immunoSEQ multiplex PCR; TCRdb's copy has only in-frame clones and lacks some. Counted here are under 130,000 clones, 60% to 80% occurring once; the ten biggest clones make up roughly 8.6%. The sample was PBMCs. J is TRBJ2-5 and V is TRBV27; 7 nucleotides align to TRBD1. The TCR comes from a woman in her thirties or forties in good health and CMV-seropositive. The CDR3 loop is CASSTRWTGYETQYF. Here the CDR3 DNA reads TGTGCCAGCAGCACCCGGTGGACAGGCTACGAGACCCAGTACTTC.